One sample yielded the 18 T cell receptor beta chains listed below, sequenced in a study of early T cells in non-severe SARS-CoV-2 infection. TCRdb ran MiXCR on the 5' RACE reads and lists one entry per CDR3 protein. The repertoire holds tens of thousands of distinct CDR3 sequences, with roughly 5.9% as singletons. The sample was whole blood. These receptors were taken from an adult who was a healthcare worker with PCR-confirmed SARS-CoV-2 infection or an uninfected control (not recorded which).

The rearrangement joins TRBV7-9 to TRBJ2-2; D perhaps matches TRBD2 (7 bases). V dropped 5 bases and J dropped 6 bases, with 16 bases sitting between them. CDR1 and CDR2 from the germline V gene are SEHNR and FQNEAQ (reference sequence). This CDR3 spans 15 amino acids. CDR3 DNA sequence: TGTGCCAGCAGCCGGGGGGCCGAGATGGCCGGGGAGCTGTTTTTT. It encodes CASSRGAEMAGELFF.

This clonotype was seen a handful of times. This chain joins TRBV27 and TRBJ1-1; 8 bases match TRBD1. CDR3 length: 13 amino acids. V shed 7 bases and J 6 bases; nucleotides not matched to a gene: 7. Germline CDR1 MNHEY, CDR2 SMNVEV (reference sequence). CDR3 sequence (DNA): TGTGCCAGCAAAAGGGCAGGGGGCGCTGAAGCTTTCTTT. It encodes CASKRAGGAEAFF.

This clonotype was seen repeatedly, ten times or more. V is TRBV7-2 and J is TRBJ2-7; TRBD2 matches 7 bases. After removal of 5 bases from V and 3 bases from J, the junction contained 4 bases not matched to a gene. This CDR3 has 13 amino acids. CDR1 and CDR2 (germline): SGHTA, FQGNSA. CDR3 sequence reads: CASSPWTSYEQYF. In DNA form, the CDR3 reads TGTGCCAGCAGCCCGTGGACTAGCTACGAGCAGTACTTC.

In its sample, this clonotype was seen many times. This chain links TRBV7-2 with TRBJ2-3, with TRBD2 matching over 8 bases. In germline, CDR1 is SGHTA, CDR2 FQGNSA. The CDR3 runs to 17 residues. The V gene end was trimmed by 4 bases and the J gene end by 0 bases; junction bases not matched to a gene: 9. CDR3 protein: CASSSPTGTRSTDTQYF. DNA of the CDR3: TGTGCCAGCAGCTCACCAACCGGGACTAGAAGCACAGATACGCAGTATTTT.

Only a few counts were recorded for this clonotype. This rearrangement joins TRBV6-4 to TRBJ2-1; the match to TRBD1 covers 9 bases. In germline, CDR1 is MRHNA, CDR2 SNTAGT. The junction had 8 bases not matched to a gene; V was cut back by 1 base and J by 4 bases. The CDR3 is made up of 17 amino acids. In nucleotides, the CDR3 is TGTGCCAGCAGTGACTGGCGTCGGGACAGGGCGTACAATGAGCAGTTCTTC. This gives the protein CASSDWRRDRAYNEQFF.

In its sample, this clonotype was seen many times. Written as DNA, the CDR3 is TGTGCCAGCAGTGAAGGGAAGGCGGGCAGTTATGAGCAGTTCTTC. Translating it yields CASSEGKAGSYEQFF. The chain recombines TRBV25-1 with TRBJ2-1; D may be TRBD2 (5 bases). Per germline, CDR1 MGHDK and CDR2 SYGVNS. Trimming cost V 2 bases and J 8 bases, with 16 bases left between them. The CDR3 is 15 residues long.

CDR3 bases: TGTGCCAGCAGCCCCTTCACAGATACGCAGTATTTT. Translating gives CASSPFTDTQYF. The genes are TRBV7-2 and TRBJ2-3, with D unresolved. The CDR3 has 12 residues. Germline assignment: CDR1 SGHTA and CDR2 FQGNSA. Trimming left V 5 bases short and J 2 bases short, with 5 bases between.

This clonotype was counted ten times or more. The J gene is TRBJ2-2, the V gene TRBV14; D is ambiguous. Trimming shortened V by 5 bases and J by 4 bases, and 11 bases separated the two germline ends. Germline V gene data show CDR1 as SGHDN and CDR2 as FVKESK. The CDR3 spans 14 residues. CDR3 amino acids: CASSKIGSTGELFF. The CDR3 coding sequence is TGTGCCAGCAGCAAAATTGGGTCCACCGGGGAGCTGTTTTTT.

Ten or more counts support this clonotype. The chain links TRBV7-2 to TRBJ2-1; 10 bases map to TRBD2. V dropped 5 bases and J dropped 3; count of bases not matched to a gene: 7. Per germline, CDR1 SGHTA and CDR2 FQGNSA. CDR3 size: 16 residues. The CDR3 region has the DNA TGTGCCAGCAGCGCAAGAACTAGCGGGGTCTACAATGAGCAGTTCTTC. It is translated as CASSARTSGVYNEQFF.

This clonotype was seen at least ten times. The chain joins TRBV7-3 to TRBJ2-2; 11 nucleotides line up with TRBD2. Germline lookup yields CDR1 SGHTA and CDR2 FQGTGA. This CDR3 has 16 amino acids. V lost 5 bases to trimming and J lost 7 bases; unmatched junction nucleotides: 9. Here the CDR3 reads CASSGTSGRGLGELFF. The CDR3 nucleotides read TGTGCCAGCAGCGGGACTAGCGGACGGGGTCTCGGGGAGCTGTTTTTT.

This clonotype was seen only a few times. In nucleotides, the CDR3 is TGTGCCAGCAGCGTACTAGCGGGAGGGGTAGATACGCAGTATTTT. As protein: CASSVLAGGVDTQYF. The chain uses TRBV7-9 and TRBJ2-3; 13 bases fit TRBD2. This CDR3 region has 15 residues. V lost 5 bases and J lost 5; bases outside the gene matches: 4. Germline CDR1 and CDR2: SEHNR and FQNEAQ (reference sequence).

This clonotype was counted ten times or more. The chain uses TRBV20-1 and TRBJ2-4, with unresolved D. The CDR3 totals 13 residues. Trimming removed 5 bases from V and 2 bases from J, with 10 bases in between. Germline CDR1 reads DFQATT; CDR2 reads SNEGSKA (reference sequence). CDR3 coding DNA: TGCAGTGCTTCTCTTTTGACCAAAAACATTCAGTACTTC. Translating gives CSASLLTKNIQYF.

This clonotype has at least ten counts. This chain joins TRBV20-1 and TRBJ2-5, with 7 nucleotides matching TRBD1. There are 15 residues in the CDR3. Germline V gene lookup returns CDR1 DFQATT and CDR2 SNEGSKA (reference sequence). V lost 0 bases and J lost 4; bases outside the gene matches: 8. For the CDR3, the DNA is TGCAGTGCTAGAGATCAGGGGGAGTCGGGAGAGACCCAGTACTTC. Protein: CSARDQGESGETQYF.

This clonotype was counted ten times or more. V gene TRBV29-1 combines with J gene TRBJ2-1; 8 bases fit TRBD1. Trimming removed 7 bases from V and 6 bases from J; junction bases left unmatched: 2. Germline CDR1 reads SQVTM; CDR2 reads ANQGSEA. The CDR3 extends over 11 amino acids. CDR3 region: CSADRVNEQFF. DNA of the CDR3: TGCAGCGCGGACAGGGTCAATGAGCAGTTCTTC.

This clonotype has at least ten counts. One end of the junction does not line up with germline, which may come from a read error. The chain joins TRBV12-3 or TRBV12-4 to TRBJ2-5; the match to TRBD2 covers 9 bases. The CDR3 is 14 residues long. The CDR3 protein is CASSVAGAQETQYF. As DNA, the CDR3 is TGTGCCAGCAGTGTAGCGGGGGCACAAGAGACCCAGTACTTC.

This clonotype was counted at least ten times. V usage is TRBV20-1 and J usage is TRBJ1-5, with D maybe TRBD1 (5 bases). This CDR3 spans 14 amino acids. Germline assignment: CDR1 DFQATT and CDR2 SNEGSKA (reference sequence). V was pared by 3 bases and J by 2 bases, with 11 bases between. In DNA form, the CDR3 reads TGCAGTGCTAGTAGCCAGGGTGGCAATCAGCCCCAGCATTTT. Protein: CSASSQGGNQPQHF.

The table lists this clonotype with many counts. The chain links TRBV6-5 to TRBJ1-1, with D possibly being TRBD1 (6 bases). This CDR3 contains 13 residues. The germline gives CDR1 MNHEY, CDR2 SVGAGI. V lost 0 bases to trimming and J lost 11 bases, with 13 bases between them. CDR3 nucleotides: TGTGCCAGCAGTTACTCAGCGCAGGGGTATGCTTTCTTT. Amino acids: CASSYSAQGYAFF.

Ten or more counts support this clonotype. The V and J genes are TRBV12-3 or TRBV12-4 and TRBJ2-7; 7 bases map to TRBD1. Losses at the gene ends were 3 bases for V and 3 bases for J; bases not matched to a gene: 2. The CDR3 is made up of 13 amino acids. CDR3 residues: CASSFGDSYEQYF. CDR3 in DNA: TGTGCCAGCAGTTTTGGGGACAGCTACGAGCAGTACTTC.